This entry lists 6 T cell receptor beta chains sequenced from one sample in a study of shared clonotypes between healthy human individuals. Method: immunoSEQ multiplex PCR; TCRdb's copy keeps in-frame clones and lacks some. Among a few million clones, approximately 94% were seen once, and the ten largest hold around 0.13%. Sequenced sample: naive CD4+ T cells sorted from blood. Subset indicated: CD45RA+ positively selected. The receptor set was obtained from a man younger than 30 in good health.

The genes are TRBV7-8 and TRBJ1-2; D ambiguous. V was clipped by 5 bases and J by 4 bases, with 11 bases between them. The CDR3 is made up of 13 amino acids. Germline CDR1 reads SGHVS; CDR2 reads FQNEAQ. The CDR3, as DNA: TGTGCCAGCAGCACACCTCTGGTCTATGGCTACACCTTC. Translation: CASSTPLVYGYTF.

V usage is TRBV7-8 and J usage is TRBJ2-7; 9 nucleotides align to TRBD2. The germline gives CDR1 SGHVS, CDR2 FQNEAQ. V lost 1 base to trimming and J lost 2 bases; unmatched junction nucleotides: 6. The CDR3 runs 16 residues. The CDR3 region has the DNA TGTGCCAGCAGCTTAGTCGGTAGCGGGGGTACCTACGAGCAGTACTTC. This codes for CASSLVGSGGTYEQYF.

V and J are TRBV7-6 and TRBJ2-1, with 8 bases that match TRBD1. In germline, CDR1 is SGHVS, CDR2 FNYEAQ. The CDR3 sequence is 15 residues long. Losses at the gene ends were 2 bases for V and 4 bases for J; bases not matched to a gene: 4. Here the CDR3 DNA reads TGTGCCAGCAGCTTATTAGGACAGGGTTACAATGAGCAGTTCTTC. It yields the protein CASSLLGQGYNEQFF. The full variable domain, rest sourced from reference TRBV7-6 and TRBJ2-1, is GAGVSQSPRYKVTKRGQDVALRCDPISGHVSLYWYRQALGQGPEFLTYFNYEAQQDKSGLPNDRFSAERPEGSISTLTIQRTEQRDSAMYRCASSLLGQGYNEQFFGPGTRLTVL.

The chain employs TRBV28 and TRBJ2-7; unclear D gene. Germline V gene lookup returns CDR1 MDHEN and CDR2 SYDVKM. V was shortened by 2 bases and J by 2 bases, with 7 bases between the two germline ends. The CDR3 is made up of 13 amino acids. CDR3 DNA: TGTGCCAGCAGTTTACAGATTCCCTACGAGCAGTACTTC. This translates into CASSLQIPYEQYF.

This clone was picked up one time. The chain carries TRBV9 and TRBJ1-1, with D perhaps matching TRBD1 (6 bases). This CDR3 comprises 13 residues. Deletions cut 4 bases from V and 9 bases from J, with 16 bases between. CDR1 is SGDLS and CDR2 is YYNGEE in the germline V gene. The CDR3 spells CASSPSGTPQAFF. In DNA form, the CDR3 reads TGTGCCAGCAGCCCCTCCGGGACACCCCAAGCTTTCTTT. Full variable domain (remainder filled in from reference TRBV9 and TRBJ1-1): DSGVTQTPKHLITATGQRVTLRCSPRSGDLSVYWYQQSLDQGLQFLIQYYNGEERAKGNILERFSAQQFPDLHSELNLSSLELGDSALYFCASSPSGTPQAFFGQGTRLTVV.

CDR3 sequence reads: CASSYMGQGSYEQYF. The CDR3 DNA reads TGTGCCAGCAGTTACATGGGACAGGGTAGCTACGAGCAGTACTTC. The chain combines TRBV6-5 with TRBJ2-7; 9 bases align to TRBD1. V shed 2 bases, J shed 3 bases, and the junction held 5 bases outside the gene matches. Germline loops: CDR1 MNHEY, CDR2 SVGAGI. The CDR3 runs to 15 residues.